The 10 T cell receptor beta chains given below trace back to one sample, sequenced in a study of blood T cell repertoires in COVID-19. The assay was immunoSEQ multiplex PCR, and TCRdb's table has in-frame clones only and misses some. This sample has a few hundred thousand clones, with approximately 80% found just once. The sample consisted of peripheral blood. The receptors here all came from a woman aged 45 to 65 with acute or convalescent COVID-19.

The genes are TRBV7-8 and TRBJ1-2; D is possibly TRBD1 (6 bases). Trimming removed 10 bases from V and 7 bases from J, with 16 bases in between. Germline CDR1 SGHVS, CDR2 FQNEAQ. CDR3 size: 12 residues. CDR3 residues: CATGIGTSGYTF. In DNA form, the CDR3 reads TGTGCCACCGGGATCGGGACAAGTGGCTACACCTTC.

This clone was found a few times. In DNA form, the CDR3 reads TGTGCCAGCCTCCACCCGGGGGGGGGTAGCAATCAGCCCCAGCATTTT. This gives the protein CASLHPGGGSNQPQHF. V is TRBV28 and J is TRBJ1-5; D is perhaps TRBD1 (5 bases). Looked up from germline, CDR1 is MDHEN and CDR2 is SYDVKM. This CDR3 spans 16 amino acids. The V end was cut by 8 bases, the J end by 0 bases, with 17 bases between.

The DNA for the CDR3 is TGTGCCAGCAGCCAAGATTGGGAGGGGAGGGGCTACACCTTC. Its protein product is CASSQDWEGRGYTF. V is TRBV3-1 (or the pseudogene TRBV3-2) and J is TRBJ1-2, with a possible D match to TRBD1 (5 bases). From germline, CDR1 is LGHDT and CDR2 YNNKEL (reference sequence). V was cut by 0 bases and J by 8 bases, with 13 bases left in between. The CDR3 has 14 residues.

This clone was seen a handful of times. V is TRBV7-8 and J is TRBJ1-4; 7 bases map to TRBD1. Trimming at V came to 5 bases and at J to 4 bases, leaving 7 bases not matched to a gene. CDR3 length: 15 amino acids. Germline CDR1 SGHVS, CDR2 FQNEAQ. CDR3 DNA sequence: TGTGCCAGCAGCCAGAGACAGGGAGTTAATGAAAAACTGTTTTTT. It is translated as CASSQRQGVNEKLFF.

The chain carries TRBV7-9 and TRBJ2-1; 8 nucleotides line up with TRBD1. This CDR3 contains 16 residues. Trimming took 5 bases from V and 3 from J; bases not matched to a gene: 9. Germline loops: CDR1 SEHNR, CDR2 FQNEAQ (reference sequence). CDR3 residues: CASSGPPGGDYNEQFF. DNA for the CDR3: TGTGCCAGCAGCGGGCCACCAGGGGGCGACTACAATGAGCAGTTCTTC.

The rearrangement links TRBV2 to TRBJ2-7, with 12 bases fitting TRBD2. The CDR3 spans 13 residues. Looked up from germline, CDR1 is SNHLY and CDR2 is FYNNEI. The junction had 1 base not matched to a gene; V was cut back by 6 bases and J by 4 bases. In DNA, the CDR3 is TGTGCCAGCAGGACTAGCGGGAGTTACGAGCAGTACTTC. Its translation: CASRTSGSYEQYF.

The CDR3 DNA reads as TGCGCCAGCAGCCTGCGGGGGCTACCGCAAACCGGGGAGCTGTTTTTT. It specifies CASSLRGLPQTGELFF. The rearrangement joins TRBV4-3 to TRBJ2-2; possibly TRBD2 for D (7 bases). Trimming cost V 4 bases and J 5 bases, with 17 bases left between them. CDR3 length: 16 residues. From germline, CDR1 is LGHNA and CDR2 YSLEER.

The V call is TRBV11-3, the J call TRBJ2-6, with 8 nucleotides matching TRBD2. V lost 1 base to trimming and J lost 0 bases; unmatched junction nucleotides: 2. This CDR3 is 17 amino acids long. Germline CDR1 and CDR2: SGHNT and YENEEA. The CDR3 protein is CASSLGTSSSGANVLTF. DNA of the CDR3: TGTGCCAGCAGCTTAGGGACTAGCAGCTCTGGGGCCAACGTCCTGACTTTC.

This clone appeared once. The genes are TRBV5-4 and TRBJ1-2; D possibly corresponds to TRBD1 (5 bases). Germline V lookup: CDR1 SGHNT, CDR2 YYREEE (reference sequence). The CDR3 is 14 residues long. With 3 bases removed from V and 0 bases from J, the gap between germline ends came to 9 bases. CDR3 sequence reads: CASSWGGTNYGYTF. The CDR3 bases are TGTGCCAGCAGCTGGGGGGGGACTAACTATGGCTACACCTTC.

The V gene is TRBV27, the J gene TRBJ1-4; D may be TRBD1 (5 bases). CDR1 is MNHEY, CDR2 SMNVEV, per germline (reference sequence). V lost 0 bases and J lost 5, with 13 bases in between. This CDR3 comprises 16 residues. CDR3 amino acids: CASSLSIRTMNEKLFF. CDR3 bases: TGTGCCAGCAGTTTATCGATAAGGACAATGAATGAAAAACTGTTTTTT.